The 18 T cell receptor beta chains listed next were all sequenced from one sample in a study of T-cell memory formation after mild COVID-19. TCRdb reprocessed the 5' RACE reads with MiXCR, giving one entry per CDR3 protein. The sample consists of 300,000 to 350,000 distinct CDR3 sequences, around 15% of them appearing once. The sequenced sample was PBMCs or a T cell subset sorted from them (not recorded which). The receptors stem from a man aged 18 to 35 who had mild COVID-19 (a few samples of this study predate the infection). Cell type and time point are not known.

This clonotype was seen only a few times. The chain links TRBV5-5 to TRBJ2-7, with 7 bases lining up with TRBD1. CDR1 is SGHKS, CDR2 YYEKEE, per germline (reference sequence). V trimming: 0 bases; J trimming: 6 bases; junction bases outside the gene matches: 3. This CDR3 is built from 13 residues. The CDR3 region is CASSLGTGLEQYV. DNA for the CDR3: TGTGCCAGCAGCTTGGGGACAGGACTCGAGCAGTACGTC.

The chain couples TRBV18 to TRBJ2-1; 8 nucleotides match TRBD1. With 5 bases clipped from V and 0 bases from J, the junction kept 9 bases outside the gene matches. There are 17 residues in the CDR3. The germline V gene encodes CDR1 KGHSH and CDR2 LQKENI. CDR3 bases: TGTGCCAGCTCATCAGGACAGGGTCGGGGCTCCTACAATGAGCAGTTCTTC. It is translated as CASSSGQGRGSYNEQFF. The whole variable domain, filled in from reference TRBV18 and TRBJ2-1, reads NAGVMQNPRHLVRRRGQEARLRCSPMKGHSHVYWYRQLPEEGLKFMVYLQKENIIDESGMPKERFSAEFPKEGPSILRIQQVVRGDSAAYFCASSSGQGRGSYNEQFFGPGTRLTVL.

This clonotype has a handful of counts. V and J are TRBV28 and TRBJ1-6; 9 bases agree with TRBD1. This CDR3 is 18 amino acids long. CDR1 MDHEN and CDR2 SYDVKM come from the germline V gene. Trimming took 0 bases from V and 7 from J; bases not matched to a gene: 10. This CDR3 is CASSLWGQGTLGNSPLHF. The CDR3, as DNA: TGTGCCAGCAGTTTATGGGGACAGGGTACCTTGGGGAATTCACCCCTCCACTTT.

This clonotype was counted ten times or more. The chain couples TRBV6-1 to TRBJ2-3; D remains unclear. The germline V and J ends were trimmed by 3 bases and 7 bases, with 17 bases remaining between them. Germline lookup yields CDR1 MNHNS and CDR2 SASEGT. CDR3 length: 15 amino acids. The CDR3 reads CASSDTGSLRNTQYF. The CDR3 DNA sequence: TGTGCCAGCAGTGATACCGGCAGCTTGAGGAATACGCAGTATTTT.

A few counts support this clonotype. This sequence joins TRBV9 and TRBJ2-4; tentative D call: TRBD1 (6 bases). The CDR3 has 15 residues. V lost 3 bases to trimming and J lost 0 bases, with 10 bases between them. The germline CDR1 and CDR2 sequences are SGDLS and YYNGEE. In DNA form, the CDR3 reads TGTGCCAGCAGCGCAGGGGTTTTAGCCAAAAACATTCAGTACTTC. Protein product: CASSAGVLAKNIQYF.

This clonotype was seen a few times. The chain combines TRBV7-9 with TRBJ1-2; TRBD1 is a possible D gene (6 bases). Trimming shortened V by 5 bases and J by 6 bases, and 13 bases separated the two germline ends. The CDR3 extends over 13 amino acids. Germline CDR1 is SEHNR and CDR2 is FQNEAQ (reference sequence). The CDR3 DNA sequence: TGTGCCAGCAGCCCACAGGGAGAAGATGGCTACACCTTC. Amino acid sequence: CASSPQGEDGYTF.

The gene calls are TRBV5-6 and TRBJ1-2; D gene unclear. CDR1 is SGHDT, CDR2 YYEEEE, per germline. V lost 0 bases and J 4 bases, leaving 10 bases between the germline ends. The CDR3 sequence is 14 residues long. The CDR3 bases are TGTGCCAGCAGCTTGGCACGGGGTATCTATGGCTACACCTTC. Residues: CASSLARGIYGYTF.

The sample holds a few counts of this clonotype. This chain joins TRBV4-1 and TRBJ2-6; D is uncertain. The CDR3 runs to 17 residues. V shed 4 bases and J shed 0 bases, with 13 bases lying between them. Germline values: CDR1 MGHRA, CDR2 YSYEKL. CDR3 loop: CASSPADRSSGANVLTF. The CDR3 nucleotides read TGCGCCAGCAGCCCAGCAGACCGGAGCTCTGGGGCCAACGTCCTGACTTTC.

This clonotype was observed a few times. The chain links TRBV9 to TRBJ2-7, with TRBD2 matching 8 bases. This CDR3 has 13 residues. The germline CDR1 and CDR2 sequences are SGDLS and YYNGEE. J was trimmed by 7 bases and V by 4 bases; bases with no gene match: 7. The CDR3: CASSSSGGSEQYF. In DNA, the CDR3 is TGTGCCAGCAGCTCCTCGGGGGGGTCAGAGCAGTACTTC.

This clonotype has only a few counts. This chain links TRBV3-1 with TRBJ2-1, with 8 bases matching TRBD2. Germline CDR1 and CDR2: LGHDT and YNNKEL (reference sequence). V lost 2 bases to trimming and J lost 8 bases; unmatched junction nucleotides: 8. There are 15 residues in the CDR3. CDR3 DNA: TGTGCCAGCAGCCAACACGGCCTTAGCGGGGATGAGCAGTTCTTC. It codes for CASSQHGLSGDEQFF.

The gene calls are TRBV6-6 and TRBJ1-5; D uncertain. Trimming shortened V by 6 bases and J by 9 bases, and 12 bases separated the two germline ends. This CDR3 spans 12 amino acids. Germline V gene lookup returns CDR1 MNHNY and CDR2 SVGAGI (reference sequence). CDR3 nucleotide sequence: TGTGCCAGCAGCGTACAAGGGTGGCCCCAGCATTTT. Translated: CASSVQGWPQHF.

This clonotype came up many times. The chain carries TRBV12-3 or TRBV12-4 and TRBJ2-7, with 7 bases aligning to TRBD2. The CDR3 extends over 15 amino acids. The trim removed 3 bases at V and 0 bases at J, leaving 5 bases unmatched. The CDR3 sequence: CASSFSAGVSYEQYV. The CDR3 DNA reads TGTGCCAGCAGTTTCTCCGCGGGGGTCTCCTACGAGCAGTACGTC.

The sample holds a few counts of this clonotype. V is TRBV29-1 and J is TRBJ2-1, with no clear D. Germline values: CDR1 SQVTM, CDR2 ANQGSEA. Between the trimmed V and J ends, which lost 0 bases and 0 bases, there was a span of 9 bases. The length of the CDR3 is 15 residues. CDR3 sequence (DNA): TGCAGCGTTGAAGATCAGGCGAGCTCCTACAATGAGCAGTTCTTC. Its translation is CSVEDQASSYNEQFF.

This clonotype has more than one count but fewer than ten. V gene TRBV5-5 combines with J gene TRBJ2-5, with D possibly TRBD2 on 5 matching bases. The CDR3 consists of 14 residues. Germline V gives CDR1 SGHKS, CDR2 YYEKEE (reference sequence). The V and J ends lost 1 base and 2 bases respectively, with 9 bases between them. CDR3 sequence reads: CASSLFRRQETQYF. CDR3 nucleotide sequence: TGTGCCAGCAGCTTGTTCAGGAGGCAAGAGACCCAGTACTTC.

This clonotype was seen more than once but under ten times. CDR3 residues: CASSAPPGLAGGSSYNEQFF. CDR3 nucleotides: TGCGCCAGCAGCGCGCCACCGGGACTAGCGGGGGGGTCCTCCTACAATGAGCAGTTCTTC. The V and J genes are TRBV5-1 and TRBJ2-1; 16 bases map to TRBD2. V lost 4 bases and J lost 0; bases outside the gene matches: 10. The CDR3 is made up of 20 amino acids. Germline lookup yields CDR1 SGHRS and CDR2 YFSETQ.

The gene calls are TRBV12-3 or TRBV12-4 and TRBJ2-5; D possibly matches TRBD1 or TRBD2 (6 bases each). The CDR3 is 15 amino acids. V dropped 2 bases and J dropped 5 bases, with 15 bases sitting between them. The CDR3 nucleotides read TGTGCCAGCAGTTTAAACAGGGCGGGAATGGAGACCCAGTACTTC. It specifies CASSLNRAGMETQYF.

This clonotype was detected only a few times. This rearrangement joins TRBV9 to TRBJ1-4; D is unclear. CDR1 and CDR2 from the germline V gene are SGDLS and YYNGEE. The V and J ends lost 2 bases and 8 bases respectively, with 13 bases between them. The CDR3 spans 14 residues. CDR3 bases: TGTGCCAGCAGCGTGCGACAAGGCGACGAAAAACTGTTTTTT. It yields the protein CASSVRQGDEKLFF.

This clonotype was observed a handful of times. The chain is built from TRBV7-9 and TRBJ2-7; D perhaps matches TRBD1 (5 bases). This CDR3 contains 15 residues. From germline, CDR1 is SEHNR and CDR2 FQNEAQ (reference sequence). V was cut by 1 base and J by 0 bases, with 10 bases left in between. CDR3 amino acids: CASSLGGHGSYEQYF. The CDR3 DNA follows: TGTGCCAGCAGCTTAGGCGGACACGGCTCCTACGAGCAGTACTTC.